One and the same sample provided the 21 T cell receptor beta chains below, sequenced in a study of CD8 T cells in ankylosing spondylitis. TCRdb fed the 5' RACE reads into MiXCR, producing one record per CDR3 protein. Among around 180,000 distinct CDR3 sequences listed, 15% to 20% were seen once. The sample consisted of blood, either unsorted or a sorted T cell fraction (not recorded which). These receptors were taken from a male donor under 35 with ankylosing spondylitis or in good health (not recorded which).

This clonotype was counted at least ten times. The rearrangement joins TRBV7-9 to TRBJ2-7; unclear D gene. V gave up 2 bases and J gave up 7 bases, with 9 bases separating them. This CDR3 region has 12 residues. Germline V gives CDR1 SEHNR, CDR2 FQNEAQ (reference sequence). CDR3 protein: CASSLQVWEQYV. For the CDR3, the DNA is TGTGCCAGCAGCTTACAGGTATGGGAGCAGTACGTC.

This clonotype was observed at least ten times. Here the CDR3 DNA reads TGTGCCAGCAGTTACGGCGGCACAGTTTTTCAGAGGGCCAACGTCCTGACTTTC. This sequence encodes CASSYGGTVFQRANVLTF. The J gene is TRBJ2-6, the V gene TRBV6-5, with D hard to call. Germline assignment: CDR1 MNHEY and CDR2 SVGAGI. Trimming removed 2 bases from V and 5 bases from J, with 19 bases in between. The CDR3 loop spans 18 amino acids.

This clonotype was detected a few times. The rearrangement links TRBV29-1 to TRBJ2-6, with D uncertain. The V end lost 6 bases, the J end lost 1 base, and 10 bases lay between the germline ends. CDR3 length equals 14 residues. Germline CDR1 reads SQVTM; CDR2 reads ANQGSEA. CDR3: CSVPSGSGANVLTF. The CDR3 DNA reads as TGCAGCGTCCCCTCGGGTTCTGGGGCCAACGTCCTGACTTTC.

The rearrangement uses TRBV27 and TRBJ1-2; perhaps TRBD1 as D (5 bases). The CDR3 sequence is 14 residues long. Germline V lookup: CDR1 MNHEY, CDR2 SMNVEV (reference sequence). V lost 5 bases and J lost 7, with 17 bases in between. CDR3 residues: CASSTGLISSGYTF. In DNA form, the CDR3 reads TGTGCCAGCAGTACGGGACTGATTTCTTCTGGCTACACCTTC.

This clonotype was seen repeatedly, ten times or more. The chain carries TRBV4-1 and TRBJ2-7; tentatively, D is TRBD1 (5 bases). CDR1 MGHRA and CDR2 YSYEKL come from the germline V gene. V lost 1 base and J lost 1, with 5 bases in between. CDR3 length equals 13 residues. The CDR3 loop is CASSQGTSYEQYV. The CDR3 DNA is TGCGCCAGCAGCCAAGGGACATCCTACGAGCAGTACGTC.

This clonotype was recorded many times. The DNA for the CDR3 is TGTGCCAGCAGCTCCGCTAGCGGGAGGGACTACGAGCAGTACTTC. The encoded protein is CASSSASGRDYEQYF. The genes are TRBV7-8 and TRBJ2-7; 12 bases align to TRBD2. The V segment lost 4 bases and the J segment 3 bases; nucleotides outside the gene matches: 4. Germline V gene data show CDR1 as SGHVS and CDR2 as FQNEAQ. This CDR3 comprises 15 residues.

This clonotype was observed many times. The gene calls are TRBV28 and TRBJ2-1, with TRBD1 as a possible D gene (5 bases). The CDR3 is 13 residues long. V was clipped by 5 bases and J by 9 bases, with 14 bases between them. Germline lookup yields CDR1 MDHEN and CDR2 SYDVKM. DNA of the CDR3: TGTGCCAGCAGTAGGCTAAGGGGAATTGAGCAGTTCTTC. Amino acid sequence: CASSRLRGIEQFF.

This clonotype was observed at least ten times. The V gene is TRBV27, the J gene TRBJ1-5; no firm D call. The CDR3 totals 13 residues. V was cut by 5 bases and J by 7 bases, with 12 bases left in between. Germline values: CDR1 MNHEY, CDR2 SMNVEV (reference sequence). CDR3 sequence: CASSEGPGQPQHF. Written as DNA, the CDR3 is TGTGCCAGCAGTGAGGGCCCCGGGCAGCCCCAGCATTTT.

Ten or more counts support this clonotype. The V and J genes are TRBV4-3 and TRBJ2-2; weak D call: TRBD1 (6 bases). Germline CDR1 LGHNA, CDR2 YSLEER. V lost 4 bases to trimming and J lost 4 bases, with 13 bases between them. CDR3 length equals 15 residues. CDR3 sequence reads: CASSRGGRGTGELFF. In nucleotides, the CDR3 is TGCGCCAGCAGCCGAGGGGGTCGGGGCACCGGGGAGCTGTTTTTT.

In this sample, this clonotype turned up many times. The chain links TRBV7-8 to TRBJ1-1, with unresolved D. The V end was cut by 2 bases, the J end by 1 base, with 8 bases between. The CDR3 is made up of 14 amino acids. CDR1 is SGHVS and CDR2 is FQNEAQ in the germline V gene. The CDR3 DNA reads as TGTGCCAGCAGCTTATCCGCCGGGAACACTGAAGCTTTCTTT. Amino acids: CASSLSAGNTEAFF.

This clonotype was counted many times. The V and J genes are TRBV10-2 and TRBJ2-1, with 8 bases that match TRBD1. Germline V gives CDR1 WSHSY, CDR2 SAAADI. The CDR3 runs to 15 residues. Trimming took 4 bases from V and 5 from J; bases not matched to a gene: 7. This chain's CDR3 is CASSATGGRHNEQFF. DNA of the CDR3: TGCGCCAGCAGTGCTACAGGGGGTCGACACAATGAGCAGTTCTTC.

This clonotype showed up many times. The rearrangement links TRBV7-8 to TRBJ2-1, with 10 bases matching TRBD2. CDR1 is SGHVS and CDR2 is FQNEAQ in the germline V gene. The length of the CDR3 is 16 residues. Trimming at V came to 4 bases and at J to 8 bases, leaving 11 bases not matched to a gene. CDR3 sequence: CASSSRFRTSGDEQFF. CDR3 DNA: TGTGCCAGCAGCTCCCGGTTTCGGACTAGCGGCGATGAGCAGTTCTTC.

This clonotype was recorded many times. The chain combines TRBV2 with TRBJ2-7, with TRBD2 matching 9 bases. The V segment lost 1 base and the J segment 0 bases; nucleotides outside the gene matches: 4. This CDR3 has 16 residues. Germline CDR1 reads SNHLY; CDR2 reads FYNNEI. CDR3 DNA: TGTGCCAGCAGTGAAGTGGCTAGCGGGATCTCCTACGAGCAGTACTTC. It yields the protein CASSEVASGISYEQYF.

CDR3 in amino acids: CASSIEGQNTEAFF. The CDR3 nucleotides read TGTGCCAGTAGTATAGAAGGGCAGAACACTGAAGCTTTCTTT. V and J are TRBV19 and TRBJ1-1, with no clear D. Germline CDR1 LNHDA, CDR2 SQIVND (reference sequence). V shed 0 bases and J shed 1 base, with 6 bases lying between them. The CDR3 extends over 14 amino acids.

This sequence joins TRBV15 and TRBJ2-7; D unresolved. CDR1 is LNHNV and CDR2 is YYDKDF in the germline V gene (reference sequence). This CDR3 contains 13 residues. Trimming took 1 base from V and 5 from J, leaving 9 bases between them. The DNA for the CDR3 is TGTGCCACCAGCAGAGCACCGCAGGACGAGCAGTACGTC. Translation: CATSRAPQDEQYV.

The chain combines TRBV20-1 with TRBJ2-1, with 9 bases aligning to TRBD2. The CDR3 length is 16 residues. After removal of 4 bases from V and 4 bases from J, the junction contained 11 bases not matched to a gene. Per germline, CDR1 DFQATT and CDR2 SNEGSKA (reference sequence). The CDR3 reads CSAITRAGGMYNEQFF. CDR3 sequence (DNA): TGCAGTGCTATCACGCGTGCGGGAGGGATGTACAATGAGCAGTTCTTC.

The chain joins TRBV6-6 to TRBJ2-7, with 8 positions matching TRBD2. The CDR3 spans 15 residues. V trimming: 2 bases; J trimming: 1 base; junction bases outside the gene matches: 4. The germline gives CDR1 MNHNY, CDR2 SVGAGI (reference sequence). The DNA for the CDR3 is TGTGCCAGCAGTTACCGACTAGCGCCGTCCTACGAGCAGTACGTC. This sequence encodes CASSYRLAPSYEQYV.

This chain links TRBV6-5 with TRBJ2-3; D is ambiguous. Per germline, CDR1 MNHEY and CDR2 SVGAGI. Trimming removed 6 bases from V and 4 bases from J, with 14 bases in between. This CDR3 has 14 amino acids. In nucleotides, the CDR3 is TGTGCCAGCAGAGTCAATAAAGGTGCAGATACGCAGTATTTT. It codes for CASRVNKGADTQYF.

The chain uses TRBV7-2 and TRBJ2-5, with 15 positions matching TRBD2. Germline-derived CDR1 and CDR2 are SGHTA and FQGNSA. The junction had 14 bases not matched to a gene; V was cut back by 5 bases and J by 1 base. This CDR3 is built from 20 residues. CDR3 loop: CASSPKGLAGGGGTQETQYF. The CDR3 DNA sequence: TGTGCCAGCAGCCCAAAGGGACTAGCGGGAGGCGGGGGGACCCAAGAGACCCAGTACTTC. Using reference TRBV7-2 and TRBJ2-5 for the parts outside the CDR3, the full variable domain is GAGVSQSPSNKVTEKGKDVELRCDPISGHTALYWYRQSLGQGLEFLIYFQGNSAPDKSGLPSDRFSAERTGGSVSTLTIQRTQQEDSAVYLCASSPKGLAGGGGTQETQYFGPGTRLLVL.

This clonotype was seen many times. V and J are TRBV3-1 and TRBJ2-5, with D unclear. Between the trimmed V and J ends, which lost 5 bases and 3 bases, there was a span of 16 bases. CDR3 length: 15 amino acids. CDR1 is LGHDT, CDR2 YNNKEL, per germline (reference sequence). In nucleotides, the CDR3 is TGTGCCAGCAGCGTCCTCCGCGCCCTGGAAGAGACCCAGTACTTC. Its translation: CASSVLRALEETQYF.

V is TRBV4-3 and J is TRBJ2-3, with D perhaps assigned TRBD1 or TRBD2 (5 bases each). This CDR3 is 15 amino acids long. The germline gives CDR1 LGHNA, CDR2 YSLEER. Trimming took off 2 bases at V and 0 bases at J, with 9 bases between the two ends. The CDR3 region has the DNA TGCGCCAGCAGCCAACGGGGCGGGAGCACAGATACGCAGTATTTT. Protein: CASSQRGGSTDTQYF.